Each of the 26 T cell receptor beta chains below was sequenced from the same sample in a study of blood T cell repertoires in COVID-19. Sequencing used immunoSEQ multiplex PCR; TCRdb keeps in-frame clones, though not all of them. Of over 200,000 clones in the sample, over 75% were seen once. The material sequenced was peripheral blood. The receptors here all came from a human donor in a cohort sampled during active COVID-19.

The chain links TRBV3-1 (or the pseudogene TRBV3-2) to TRBJ2-1; D remains unclear. Germline-derived CDR1 and CDR2 are LGHDT and YNNKEL (reference sequence). Trimming pared 0 bases from V and 9 bases from J, leaving 21 bases between. The CDR3 spans 17 residues. CDR3 protein: CASSQDLRRLRGGEQFF. Written as DNA, the CDR3 is TGTGCCAGCAGCCAAGATCTTCGGAGACTCCGAGGCGGTGAGCAGTTCTTC.

The J gene is TRBJ1-4, the V gene TRBV6-5, with 8 bases aligning to TRBD1. This CDR3 is built from 14 residues. Germline CDR1 is MNHEY and CDR2 is SVGAGI. Trimming removed 4 bases from V and 7 bases from J; junction bases left unmatched: 5. CDR3 nucleotides: TGTGCCAGCAGTTCGGACAGGGTGACTGAAAAACTGTTTTTT. Residues: CASSSDRVTEKLFF.

This clone was detected only a few times. The rearrangement joins TRBV5-4 to TRBJ2-7, with D perhaps TRBD1 (6 bases). The CDR3 loop spans 15 amino acids. Germline lookup yields CDR1 SGHNT and CDR2 YYREEE (reference sequence). Trimming removed 5 bases from V and 0 bases from J, with 15 bases in between. CDR3 sequence reads: CASSFPQGSSYEQYF. The CDR3, as DNA: TGTGCCAGCAGTTTCCCCCAGGGGTCCTCCTACGAGCAGTACTTC.

This clone was observed at least ten times. This rearrangement joins TRBV6-5 to TRBJ1-2, with TRBD1 as a possible D gene (5 bases). From germline, CDR1 is MNHEY and CDR2 SVGAGI. The CDR3 is 13 amino acids. The V end lost 6 bases, the J end lost 2 bases, and 10 bases lay between the germline ends. Here the CDR3 reads CASRATVNYGYTF. The CDR3 region has the DNA TGTGCCAGCAGAGCGACAGTCAACTATGGCTACACCTTC.

The V gene is TRBV12-3 or TRBV12-4, the J gene TRBJ1-2; the D gene is possibly TRBD1 (5 bases). The CDR3 covers 12 residues. V shed 10 bases and J shed 4 bases, with 13 bases lying between them. CDR3 region: CAIQQGVYGYTF. In DNA, the CDR3 is TGTGCCATACAGCAGGGTGTCTATGGCTACACCTTC.

The J gene is TRBJ2-3, the V gene TRBV18; tentatively, D is TRBD1 (6 bases). This CDR3 region has 14 residues. Germline CDR1 is KGHSH and CDR2 is LQKENI. V was shortened by 4 bases and J by 2 bases, with 10 bases between the two germline ends. The CDR3 loop reads CASSLRDNTDTQYF. The DNA of the CDR3 is TGTGCCAGCTCACTGAGGGACAACACAGATACGCAGTATTTT.

This clone was found once. The chain is built from TRBV7-9 and TRBJ1-2; D remains ambiguous. CDR3 length: 11 residues. The V and J ends lost 8 bases and 8 bases respectively, with 12 bases between them. Germline V gene sequence: CDR1 SEHNR, CDR2 FQNEAQ (reference sequence). The CDR3 DNA follows: TGTGCCAGCGGAGAAGGCTACGGCTACACCTTC. Protein product: CASGEGYGYTF.

V gene TRBV7-8 combines with J gene TRBJ2-7; possibly TRBD2 for D (5 bases). Looked up from germline, CDR1 is SGHVS and CDR2 is FQNEAQ. V lost 3 bases, J lost 2 bases, and 17 bases lay in between. The CDR3 is 16 residues long. The CDR3 DNA reads as TGTGCCAGCAGCTTGGACTCCGGGATCTTTCCCTACGAGCAGTACTTC. This translates into CASSLDSGIFPYEQYF. The full variable domain, its missing parts supplied by reference TRBV7-8 and TRBJ2-7, is GAGVSQSPRYKVAKRGQDVALRCDPISGHVSLFWYQQALGQGPEFLTYFQNEAQLDKSGLPSDRFFAERPEGSVSTLKIQRTQQEDSAVYLCASSLDSGIFPYEQYFGPGTRLTVT.

This chain connects TRBV19 to TRBJ1-5; D is possibly TRBD1 (5 bases). V lost 9 bases and J 7 bases, leaving 16 bases between the germline ends. Germline-derived CDR1 and CDR2 are LNHDA and SQIVND (reference sequence). The CDR3 totals 13 residues. CDR3 nucleotides: TGTGCCAGCCAGATCCAGGGTGAACAGCCCCAGCATTTT. Translating gives CASQIQGEQPQHF.

The chain joins TRBV15 to TRBJ2-7; D is unresolved. V was clipped by 1 base and J by 4 bases, with 11 bases between them. This CDR3 is built from 14 residues. Per germline, CDR1 LNHNV and CDR2 YYDKDF (reference sequence). The CDR3 DNA reads as TGTGCCACCAGCAGAGTCAACTCCCAATACGAGCAGTACTTC. The encoded protein is CATSRVNSQYEQYF.

This chain connects TRBV4-3 to TRBJ2-5, with 16 bases lining up with TRBD2. This CDR3 has 19 amino acids. Germline CDR1 is LGHNA and CDR2 is YSLEER. The V gene end was trimmed by 1 base and the J gene end by 5 bases; junction bases not matched to a gene: 10. This CDR3 is CASSQAQGTSGGASETQYF. For the CDR3, the DNA is TGCGCCAGCAGCCAAGCCCAGGGGACTAGCGGGGGGGCTAGTGAGACCCAGTACTTC.

The rearrangement links TRBV29-1 to TRBJ2-5; 8 bases align to TRBD1. V lost 7 bases, J lost 4 bases, and 14 bases stayed unmatched. This CDR3 has 15 residues. The germline gives CDR1 SQVTM, CDR2 ANQGSEA. The CDR3 loop reads CSAGGQGVLGETQYF. The CDR3 DNA reads TGCAGCGCAGGAGGACAGGGAGTCCTCGGAGAGACCCAGTACTTC.

This sequence joins TRBV6-5 and TRBJ1-4; weak D call: TRBD1 (5 bases). The CDR3 loop spans 14 amino acids. CDR1 and CDR2 from the germline V gene are MNHEY and SVGAGI. The V gene lost 7 bases and the J gene lost 4 bases, with 13 bases spanning the gap. The CDR3 DNA follows: TGTGCCAGCACTCGAAGGACATTTAATGAAAAACTGTTTTTT. Translated, it gives CASTRRTFNEKLFF.

J is TRBJ2-7 and V is TRBV10-3, with 7 bases that match TRBD1. Germline V lookup: CDR1 ENHRY, CDR2 SYGVKD. J lost 2 bases, V lost 3 bases, and 7 bases had no gene match. The CDR3 has 15 residues. In DNA form, the CDR3 reads TGTGCCATCAGTGACAAGGGGGCTGTCACCTACGAGCAGTACTTC. Its translation: CAISDKGAVTYEQYF.

The CDR3 DNA reads as TGTGCCAGCAGCGCCCCAGGGACACTCGGGACCGGGCGCTCCTACAATGAGCAGTTCTTC. This gives the protein CASSAPGTLGTGRSYNEQFF. The chain links TRBV7-3 to TRBJ2-1; possible D gene TRBD1, 6 bases. In germline, CDR1 is SGHTA, CDR2 FQGTGA. CDR3 length equals 20 residues. Between the trimmed V and J ends, which lost 5 bases and 0 bases, there was a span of 26 bases.

The chain recombines TRBV19 with TRBJ1-3; D gene unclear. The CDR3 is made up of 16 amino acids. Germline V CDR1 and CDR2: LNHDA, SQIVND (reference sequence). The V and J ends lost 5 bases and 5 bases respectively, with 19 bases between them. The CDR3 region is CASSPTSLNSRNTIYF. For the CDR3, the DNA is TGTGCCAGTAGTCCGACTTCCTTAAATTCTCGAAACACCATATATTTT.

This chain uses TRBV4-3 with TRBJ2-7, with 9 positions matching TRBD1. V gave up 0 bases and J gave up 6 bases; unmatched junction bases: 9. The CDR3 is 16 residues long. Germline V lookup: CDR1 LGHNA, CDR2 YSLEER. CDR3 amino acids: CASSQDGTGTLGEQYF. The CDR3 region has the DNA TGCGCCAGCAGCCAAGATGGGACAGGGACGCTAGGCGAGCAGTACTTC.

The V gene is TRBV20-1, the J gene TRBJ1-1; a possible D gene is TRBD1 (6 bases). CDR1 DFQATT and CDR2 SNEGSKA come from the germline V gene (reference sequence). This CDR3 spans 11 amino acids. V was shortened by 5 bases and J by 11 bases, with 15 bases between the two germline ends. CDR3: CSAATGGEAFF. The CDR3 nucleotides are TGCAGTGCTGCAACGGGGGGCGAGGCTTTCTTT.

This chain links TRBV30 with TRBJ2-2; D perhaps matches TRBD1 (6 bases). The CDR3 length is 14 residues. Germline-derived CDR1 and CDR2 are GTSNPN and SVGIG (reference sequence). V shed 4 bases and J shed 8 bases, with 17 bases lying between them. The CDR3 spells CAWTKTRGLGELFF. DNA of the CDR3: TGTGCCTGGACCAAAACCAGGGGCCTAGGGGAGCTGTTTTTT.

The rearrangement links TRBV19 to TRBJ2-2; 7 bases are shared with TRBD2. Germline lookup yields CDR1 LNHDA and CDR2 SQIVND (reference sequence). Unmatched junction bases numbered 13, after V lost 11 bases and J lost 7 bases. The CDR3 is made up of 14 amino acids. DNA of the CDR3: TGTGCCGCGTCCCCCCGGGAGGAGGGCGGGGAGCTGTTTTTT. It codes for CAASPREEGGELFF.

The rearrangement links TRBV18 to TRBJ1-5; maybe TRBD1 (5 bases). The CDR3 loop spans 14 amino acids. Looked up from germline, CDR1 is KGHSH and CDR2 is LQKENI. V lost 4 bases, J lost 4 bases, and 11 bases lay in between. Here the CDR3 DNA reads TGTGCCAGCTCACGAGAACAGGTGAATCAGCCCCAGCATTTT. Encoded protein: CASSREQVNQPQHF.

This chain connects TRBV7-2 to TRBJ1-5; D may be TRBD1 (6 bases). Germline V gives CDR1 SGHTA, CDR2 FQGNSA. The ends were cut back, 2 bases at V and 3 bases at J, with 20 bases in the middle. The CDR3 contains 18 residues. The CDR3 DNA reads as TGTGCCAGCAGCTTACCTCCTCGGTCGGACAGATACAATCAGCCCCAGCATTTT. This sequence encodes CASSLPPRSDRYNQPQHF.

This chain's CDR3 is CASSLSGTVTEQYF. CDR3 nucleotide sequence: TGCGCCAGCAGCCTGTCCGGGACAGTAACCGAGCAGTACTTC. The chain links TRBV5-1 to TRBJ2-7; 7 bases are a match to TRBD1. J lost 6 bases, V lost 4 bases, and 10 bases had no gene match. There are 14 residues in the CDR3. From germline, CDR1 is SGHRS and CDR2 YFSETQ.

V usage is TRBV7-9 and J usage is TRBJ2-7; D gene unclear. The germline V gene has CDR1 SEHNR and CDR2 FQNEAQ (reference sequence). Trimming removed 0 bases from V and 10 bases from J, with 16 bases in between. This CDR3 region has 14 residues. This chain's CDR3 is CASSLAVGDSKQYF. CDR3 nucleotide sequence: TGTGCCAGCAGCTTAGCAGTAGGAGATTCCAAACAGTACTTC.

The rearrangement uses TRBV5-6 and TRBJ2-2; D may be TRBD2 (6 bases). The V gene lost 4 bases and the J gene lost 5 bases, with 12 bases spanning the gap. Germline V lookup: CDR1 SGHDT, CDR2 YYEEEE. The CDR3 is made up of 14 amino acids. The CDR3 DNA follows: TGTGCCAGCAGCCTATCCGGACTAACCGGGGAGCTGTTTTTT. It specifies CASSLSGLTGELFF. Together with reference TRBV5-6 and TRBJ2-2, the CDR3 gives the full variable domain: DAGVTQSPTHLIKTRGQQVTLRCSPKSGHDTVSWYQQALGQGPQFIFQYYEEEERQRGNFPDRFSGHQFPNYSSELNVNALLLGDSALYLCASSLSGLTGELFFGEGSRLTVL.

The chain uses TRBV7-2 and TRBJ2-1; TRBD2 matches at 14 bases. This CDR3 has 15 residues. Germline assignment: CDR1 SGHTA and CDR2 FQGNSA. V was clipped by 5 bases and J by 9 bases; unmatched bases: 6. CDR3: CASSLGLAGAIEQFF. The CDR3 DNA reads TGTGCCAGCAGCCTGGGACTAGCGGGAGCTATTGAGCAGTTCTTC.